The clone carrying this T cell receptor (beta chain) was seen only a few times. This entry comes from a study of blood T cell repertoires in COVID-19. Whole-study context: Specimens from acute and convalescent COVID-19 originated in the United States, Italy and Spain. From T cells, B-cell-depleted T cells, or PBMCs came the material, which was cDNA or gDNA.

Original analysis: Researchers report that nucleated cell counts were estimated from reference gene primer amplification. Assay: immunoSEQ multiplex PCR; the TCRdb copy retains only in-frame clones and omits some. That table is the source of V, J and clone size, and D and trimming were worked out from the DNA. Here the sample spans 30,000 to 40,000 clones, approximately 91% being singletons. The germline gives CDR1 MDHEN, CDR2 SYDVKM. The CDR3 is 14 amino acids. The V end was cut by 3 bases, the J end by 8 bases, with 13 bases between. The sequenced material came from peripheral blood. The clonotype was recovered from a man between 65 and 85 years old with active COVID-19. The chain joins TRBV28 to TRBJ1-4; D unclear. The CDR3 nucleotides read TGTGCCAGCAGTTTCATCCGAGTTCGCGAAAAACTGTTTTTT. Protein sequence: CASSFIRVREKLFF.